The 12 T cell receptor beta chains presented below share a single source sample, sequenced in a study of T cell repertoires in cytomegalovirus infection. In TCRdb, the reads were re-called with MiXCR into one record per CDR3 protein. The sample has fewer than 700,000 distinct CDR3 sequences, roughly 24% seen once. Sequenced sample: CD8+ T cells from PBMCs. The receptors originated from a human donor in good health (CMV status not recorded). Some clones in this sample may be carry-over from other donors' samples.

As to this clonotype: One junction end does not reproduce the germline sequence, and a read error may be involved. The chain is built from TRBV10-3 and TRBJ2-1; TRBD1 matches at 11 bases. Germline CDR1 reads ENHRY; CDR2 reads SYGVKD. The CDR3 is made up of 14 amino acids. CDR3: CDITGGQGDNEQFF. As DNA, the CDR3 is TGTGACATCACTGGGGGACAGGGGGACAATGAGCAGTTCTTC.

The chain links TRBV25-1 to TRBJ2-3, with D uncertain. This CDR3 has 13 amino acids. Germline V gene lookup returns CDR1 MGHDK and CDR2 SYGVNS. V lost 1 base, J lost 5 bases, and 7 bases lay in between. In DNA, the CDR3 is TGTGCCAGCAGTGAATCCTGGGTAGATACGCAGTATTTT. Its translation: CASSESWVDTQYF. Based on the CDR3 plus reference TRBV25-1 and TRBJ2-3, the full variable domain is EADIYQTPRYLVIGTGKKITLECSQTMGHDKMYWYQQDPGMELHLIHYSYGVNSTEKGDLSSESTVSRIRTEHFPLTLESARPSHTSQYLCASSESWVDTQYFGPGTRLTVL.

V and J are TRBV5-4 and TRBJ2-4, with TRBD2 identical over 10 bases. In germline, CDR1 is SGHNT, CDR2 YYREEE (reference sequence). The CDR3 spans 16 residues. V lost 4 bases and J lost 6; bases outside the gene matches: 10. CDR3 loop: CASSGGLAVPRNIQYF. Here the CDR3 DNA reads TGTGCCAGCAGCGGCGGACTAGCGGTTCCTCGAAACATTCAGTACTTC.

Comment on this clonotype: The CDR3 end shows no conserved phenylalanine or tryptophan, and so a read error is likely. In DNA form, the CDR3 reads TGTGCCAGCAGCTCCAGATCTCCCGGGACACCCTCCTACAATGAGCAGTTCTCC. Translating gives CASSSRSPGTPSYNEQFS. The chain recombines TRBV7-4 with TRBJ2-1; D is perhaps TRBD1 (6 bases). The germline V and J ends were trimmed by 4 bases and 0 bases, with 19 bases remaining between them. Germline V gene data show CDR1 as SGHVT and CDR2 as SQSDAQ. The CDR3 extends over 18 amino acids.

This clonotype showed up just once. The V call is TRBV6-2 or TRBV6-3, the J call TRBJ2-7, with TRBD2 matching over 7 bases. Germline lookup yields CDR1 MNHEY and CDR2 SVGEGT. The CDR3 loop spans 15 amino acids. Trimming took 4 bases from V and 1 from J; bases not matched to a gene: 7. The CDR3 loop is CASSSPAGDSYEQYV. In DNA form, the CDR3 reads TGTGCCAGCAGTTCACCGGCGGGGGATTCCTACGAGCAGTACGTC.

This chain connects TRBV5-1 to TRBJ2-3; D not certain. The CDR3 spans 15 residues. Germline V gene lookup returns CDR1 SGHRS and CDR2 YFSETQ. The V end lost 4 bases, the J end lost 2 bases, and 14 bases lay between the germline ends. The CDR3 DNA is TGCGCCAGCAGCCCGGTTGGATACTACACAGATACGCAGTATTTT. It encodes CASSPVGYYTDTQYF.

In this sample, this clonotype turned up a few times. The chain couples TRBV12-3 or TRBV12-4 to TRBJ2-7; D gene uncertain. The CDR3 runs to 12 residues. Trimming removed 1 base at V and 6 bases at J, with 7 bases between. The CDR3 region is CASSLGRFEQYV. CDR3 nucleotide sequence: TGTGCCAGCAGTTTAGGCAGGTTCGAGCAGTACGTC.

There are many counts of this clonotype. The chain links TRBV12-3 or TRBV12-4 to TRBJ2-1; D may be TRBD2 (6 bases). V was shortened by 0 bases and J by 7 bases, with 10 bases between the two germline ends. The CDR3 loop spans 14 amino acids. The CDR3 here is CASSLARGRNEQFF. The CDR3 DNA sequence: TGTGCCAGCAGTTTAGCGCGTGGGAGGAATGAGCAGTTCTTC.

V is TRBV29-1 and J is TRBJ1-6; 10 bases fit TRBD1. Trimming cost V 4 bases and J 10 bases; bases outside gene matches: 4. Germline CDR1 reads SQVTM; CDR2 reads ANQGSEA. The CDR3 extends over 13 amino acids. CDR3 sequence reads: CSVGGTGDSPLHF. CDR3 coding DNA: TGCAGCGTTGGGGGGACAGGGGACTCACCCCTCCACTTT.

This clonotype was picked up many times. The chain links TRBV25-1 to TRBJ2-2; the D is unclear. Germline values: CDR1 MGHDK, CDR2 SYGVNS. V dropped 9 bases and J dropped 5 bases, with 13 bases sitting between them. CDR3 length equals 13 residues. CDR3 nucleotide sequence: TGTGCCAGTCTCGGCTGGGATACCGGGGAGCTGTTTTTT. Its translation is CASLGWDTGELFF.

The V gene is TRBV29-1, the J gene TRBJ1-5; 7 nucleotides agree with TRBD1. CDR3 size: 15 residues. V was clipped by 1 base and J by 3 bases; unmatched bases: 6. Germline lookup yields CDR1 SQVTM and CDR2 ANQGSEA. The CDR3 nucleotides are TGCAGCGTTGAAGTTGAGGGACAGAACAATCAGCCCCAGCATTTT. Translated: CSVEVEGQNNQPQHF. The entire variable domain, with the rest obtained from reference TRBV29-1 and TRBJ1-5, is as follows: SAVISQKPSRDICQRGTSLTIQCQVDSQVTMMFWYRQQPGQSLTLIATANQGSEATYESGFVIDKFPISRPNLTFSTLTVSNMSPEDSSIYLCSVEVEGQNNQPQHFGDGTRLSIL.

This clonotype was picked up one time. A much larger clone lies a single base off, so this may be a read error. V usage is TRBV25-1 and J usage is TRBJ1-6; no clear D. Per germline, CDR1 MGHDK and CDR2 SYGVNS. V shed 4 bases and J shed 4 bases, with 14 bases lying between them. The CDR3 totals 16 residues. CDR3 DNA: TGTGCCAGCAGTGGCATGGTAGACGCATATAATTCACCCCTCCACTTT. Its translation: CASSGMVDAYNSPLHF. The entire variable domain, with the rest obtained from reference TRBV25-1 and TRBJ1-6, is as follows: EADIYQTPRYLVIGTGKKITLECSQTMGHDKMYWYQQDPGMELHLIHYSYGVNSTEKGDLSSESTVSRIRTEHFPLTLESARPSHTSQYLCASSGMVDAYNSPLHFGNGTRLTVT.